The 13 T cell receptor beta chains below all came from one sample that was sequenced in a study of T cell responses to AZD1222 COVID-19 vaccine. Profiled with immunoSEQ multiplex PCR; TCRdb holds only in-frame clones, not every one. The sample shows tens of thousands of clones, roughly nine tenths of them seen only once. Here the sequenced sample was peripheral blood, taken 28 days after the second AZD1222 dose. The origin of the receptors is an adult who received the AZD1222 COVID-19 vaccine.

The chain recombines TRBV7-9 with TRBJ1-1, with a weak D call TRBD1 (5 bases). Trimming shortened V by 7 bases and J by 4 bases, and 13 bases separated the two germline ends. The V gene's germline CDR1 is SEHNR and CDR2 FQNEAQ (reference sequence). This CDR3 is 13 amino acids long. The CDR3 region is CASIPGRPTEAFF. The CDR3 DNA reads TGTGCCAGCATTCCGGGACGGCCCACTGAAGCTTTCTTT.

The chain employs TRBV2 and TRBJ1-4; D is perhaps TRBD1 (5 bases). V was clipped by 4 bases and J by 8 bases, with 20 bases between them. CDR1 and CDR2 (germline): SNHLY, FYNNEI. The CDR3 totals 16 residues. The chain's CDR3 is CASSVGALFIGEKLFF. CDR3 nucleotide sequence: TGTGCCAGCAGTGTAGGGGCGCTCTTCATCGGGGAAAAACTGTTTTTT.

The chain has TRBV6-2 or TRBV6-3 and TRBJ2-2; D remains unclear. Germline assignment: CDR1 MNHEY and CDR2 SVGEGT. V was pared by 4 bases and J by 5 bases, with 8 bases between. The CDR3 has 13 amino acids. CDR3 DNA: TGTGCCAGCAGTTCAGCACGGACCGGGGAGCTGTTTTTT. This gives the protein CASSSARTGELFF.

V is TRBV2 and J is TRBJ2-4; D uncertain. CDR3 length: 11 amino acids. Trimming left V 1 base short and J 9 bases short, with 4 bases between. Germline CDR1 reads SNHLY; CDR2 reads FYNNEI. The CDR3 sequence is CASSEGPIQYF. CDR3 sequence (DNA): TGTGCCAGCAGTGAAGGCCCCATTCAGTACTTC.

This clone has a single count. V and J are TRBV7-8 and TRBJ2-3, with D perhaps matching TRBD1 (6 bases). The CDR3 has 15 residues. V was pared by 5 bases and J by 6 bases, with 18 bases between. Germline CDR1 and CDR2: SGHVS and FQNEAQ. The CDR3 DNA follows: TGTGCCAGCAGCGTCACAGGGTTACCTCCGGATACGCAGTATTTT. Translating it yields CASSVTGLPPDTQYF.

The chain employs TRBV7-6 and TRBJ2-7, with D maybe TRBD2 (5 bases). The germline V and J ends were trimmed by 3 bases and 5 bases, with 5 bases remaining between them. Germline V gene data show CDR1 as SGHVS and CDR2 as FNYEAQ. The CDR3 is 11 residues long. As DNA, the CDR3 is TGTGCCAGCAGCTTCGGGGACGAGCAGTACTTC. Amino acids: CASSFGDEQYF.

This clone was recorded once. This chain joins TRBV6-4 and TRBJ2-1; TRBD1 agrees at 10 bases. The germline gives CDR1 MRHNA, CDR2 SNTAGT. The length of the CDR3 is 16 residues. V dropped 0 bases and J dropped 3; count of bases not matched to a gene: 2. CDR3 region: CASSDSGTGDYNEQFF. For the CDR3, the DNA is TGTGCCAGCAGTGACTCCGGGACAGGGGACTACAATGAGCAGTTCTTC.

V gene TRBV6-2 or TRBV6-3 combines with J gene TRBJ2-7, with 8 bases that match TRBD1. The CDR3 has 17 amino acids. V trimming: 2 bases; J trimming: 5 bases; junction bases outside the gene matches: 14. Germline V lookup: CDR1 MNHEY, CDR2 SVGEGT. In DNA, the CDR3 is TGTGCCAGCAGTTACCTCATCCTCAGGGGGCGAGGGAACGAGCAGTACTTC. Translation: CASSYLILRGRGNEQYF.

This chain uses TRBV27 with TRBJ2-1, with TRBD2 matching over 14 bases. Germline V CDR1 and CDR2: MNHEY, SMNVEV (reference sequence). Unmatched junction bases numbered 4, after V lost 4 bases and J lost 2 bases. This CDR3 comprises 17 residues. The chain's CDR3 is CASSWGLAGATYNEQFF. The CDR3 DNA reads as TGTGCCAGCAGTTGGGGACTAGCGGGAGCTACCTACAATGAGCAGTTCTTC.

The chain links TRBV2 to TRBJ1-5; D remains unclear. Germline lookup yields CDR1 SNHLY and CDR2 FYNNEI. Trimming left V 4 bases short and J 3 bases short, with 10 bases between. The CDR3 sequence is 14 residues long. CDR3 DNA: TGTGCCAGCAGTGTCGAGAGTTACAATCAGCCCCAGCATTTT. Its translation: CASSVESYNQPQHF.

This chain connects TRBV5-1 to TRBJ1-4; the match to TRBD1 covers 7 bases. This CDR3 is 17 amino acids long. Germline values: CDR1 SGHRS, CDR2 YFSETQ. J gave up 8 bases and V 0 bases, and 13 bases lay outside the gene matches. The DNA for the CDR3 is TGCGCCAGCAGCTTGGTCGGAGACAGGGAGGCGAACGAAAAACTGTTTTTT. Translated, it gives CASSLVGDREANEKLFF.

This clone occurred once. The gene calls are TRBV7-3 and TRBJ2-1; 10 nucleotides agree with TRBD2. J gave up 9 bases and V 4 bases, and 9 bases lay outside the gene matches. In germline, CDR1 is SGHTA, CDR2 FQGTGA. The length of the CDR3 is 15 residues. CDR3: CASSSIAGGGGEQFF. CDR3 DNA sequence: TGTGCCAGCAGCTCAATAGCGGGAGGCGGGGGTGAGCAGTTCTTC.

The rearrangement uses TRBV15 and TRBJ1-1; a weak D match, TRBD1 (6 bases). Germline CDR1 LNHNV, CDR2 YYDKDF (reference sequence). The ends were cut back, 0 bases at V and 3 bases at J, with 17 bases in the middle. The CDR3 runs to 17 residues. The DNA for the CDR3 is TGTGCCACCAGCAGAGATTACGGGGGCGCGTCGGACACTGAAGCTTTCTTT. This translates into CATSRDYGGASDTEAFF.